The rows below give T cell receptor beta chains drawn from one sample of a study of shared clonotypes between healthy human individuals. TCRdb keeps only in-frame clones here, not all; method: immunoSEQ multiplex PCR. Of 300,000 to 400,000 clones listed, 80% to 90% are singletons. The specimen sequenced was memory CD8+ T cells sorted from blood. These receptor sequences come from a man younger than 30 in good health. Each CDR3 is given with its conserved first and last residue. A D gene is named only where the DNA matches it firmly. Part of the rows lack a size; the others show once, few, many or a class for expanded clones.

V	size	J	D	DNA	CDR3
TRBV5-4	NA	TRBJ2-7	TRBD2	TGTGCCAGCAGCGTTTCTAGCGGGGGATCCTACGAGCAGTACTTC	CASSVSSGGSYEQYF
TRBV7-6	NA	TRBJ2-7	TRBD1	TGTGCCAGCAGCCCGGGACAGGGGGACGTAGACGAGCAGTACTTC	CASSPGQGDVDEQYF
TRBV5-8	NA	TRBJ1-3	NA	TGTGCCAGCAGCGTGGGACAACCGCACTCTGGAAACACCATATATTTT	CASSVGQPHSGNTIYF
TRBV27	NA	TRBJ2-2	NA	TGTGCCAGCAGTCCCCGGGGTAACACCGGGGAGCTGTTTTTT	CASSPRGNTGELFF
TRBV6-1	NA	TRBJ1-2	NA	TGTGCCAGCAGTGAAGATCAAGGGGGAGGCTATGGCTACACCTTC	CASSEDQGGGYGYTF
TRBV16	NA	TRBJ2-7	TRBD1	TGTGCCAGCAGCCCAGGACAGGACCCATACGAGCAGTACTTC	CASSPGQDPYEQYF
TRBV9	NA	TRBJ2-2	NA	TGTGCCAGCACCGACCAGACAGCGAACACCGGGGAGCTGTTTTTT	CASTDQTANTGELFF
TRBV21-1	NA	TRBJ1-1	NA	TGTGCCAGCATCCTCTTCAGGGTGGAGAACACTGAAGCTTTCTTT	CASILFRVENTEAFF
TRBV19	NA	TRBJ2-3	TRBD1	TGTGCCAGCACGACAGGGTGGGGAGATACGCAGTATTTT	CASTTGWGDTQYF
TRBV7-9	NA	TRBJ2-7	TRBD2	TGTGCCAGCAGCCCCCCCGGACTAGCGGGGGTCTACGAGCAGTACTTC	CASSPPGLAGVYEQYF
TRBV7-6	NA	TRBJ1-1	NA	TGTGCCAGCAGCTTACCCCCAGCGAACATGAACACTGAAGCTTTCTTT	CASSLPPANMNTEAFF
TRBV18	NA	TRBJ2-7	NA	TGTGCCAGCTCACTTACGACGGCCACAGGGTTCCACGAGCAGTACTTC	CASSLTTATGFHEQYF
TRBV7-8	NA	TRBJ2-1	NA	TGTGCCAGCAGCTTGAGGGCTGGATACAATGAGCAGTTCTTC	CASSLRAGYNEQFF
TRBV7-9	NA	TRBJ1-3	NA	TGTGCCAGCAGCTTAGTTGTAGGGCCACTCGGAAACACCATATATTTT	CASSLVVGPLGNTIYF
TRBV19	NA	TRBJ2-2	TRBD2	TGTGCCAGTAGTGACCCGGGACTAGGGCTCTCTAGGGAGCTGTTTTTT	CASSDPGLGLSRELFF
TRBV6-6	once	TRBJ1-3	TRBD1	TGTGCCAGCAGTTATCCAACAGGGGTGGGAAACACCATATATTTT	CASSYPTGVGNTIYF
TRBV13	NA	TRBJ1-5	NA	TGTGCCAGCAGCTTAGGTCCTCAGCCCCAGCATTTT	CASSLGPQPQHF
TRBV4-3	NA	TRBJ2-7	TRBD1	TGCGCCAGCAGCCAAGCTACAGGGGGAGAGGGGTACGAGCAGTACTTC	CASSQATGGEGYEQYF
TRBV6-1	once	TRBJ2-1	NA	TGTGCCAGCAGTGCGACAGTAGCCTCCTACAATGAGCAGTTCTTC	CASSATVASYNEQFF
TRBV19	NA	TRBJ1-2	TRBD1	TGTGCCAGCACGACAGGGATTGGCTACACCTTC	CASTTGIGYTF
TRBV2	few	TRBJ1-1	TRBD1	TGTGCCAGCAGGGGCCTTGTGGGACAGACTATGAACACTGAAGCTTTCTTT	CASRGLVGQTMNTEAFF
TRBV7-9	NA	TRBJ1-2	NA	TGTGCCAGCAGCTTGGCAGGGGTGGAGAGCTATGGCTACACCTTC	CASSLAGVESYGYTF
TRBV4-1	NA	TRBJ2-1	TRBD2	TGCGCCAGCAGCCACCTAGCGGGGGGCAATGAGCAGTTCTTC	CASSHLAGGNEQFF
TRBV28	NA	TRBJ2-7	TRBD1	TGTGCCAGCAGTTTATTAGGGGGCGGCTACGAGCAGTACTTC	CASSLLGGGYEQYF
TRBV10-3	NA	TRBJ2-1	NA	TGTGCCATCAGGGCTAAGCGGACCGAGCAGTTCTTC	CAIRAKRTEQFF
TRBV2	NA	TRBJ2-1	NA	TGTGCCAGCAGAGCTCAAGGGTACAATGAGCAGTTCTTC	CASRAQGYNEQFF
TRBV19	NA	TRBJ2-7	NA	TGTGCCAGTAGTAACGGGGTATCCTACGAGCAGTACTTC	CASSNGVSYEQYF
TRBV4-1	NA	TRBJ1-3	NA	TGCGCCAGCAGCCAACGACAAGACTCTGGAAACACCATATATTTT	CASSQRQDSGNTIYF
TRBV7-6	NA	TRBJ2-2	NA	TGTGCCAGCAGCTTAGATCACCAGGGGAACACCGGGGAGCTGTTTTTT	CASSLDHQGNTGELFF
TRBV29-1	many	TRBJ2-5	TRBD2	TGCAGCGTTGTTCAACTAGCGTCGAAAGAGACCCAGTACTTC	CSVVQLASKETQYF
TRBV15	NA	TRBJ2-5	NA	TGTGCCACCAGCAGAGATTTGGGGACGCAAGAGACCCAGTACTTC	CATSRDLGTQETQYF
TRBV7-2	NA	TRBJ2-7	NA	TGTGCCAGCAGCCCCCCCGACTCCTACGAGCAGTACTTC	CASSPPDSYEQYF
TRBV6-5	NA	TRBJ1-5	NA	TGTGCCAGCAGTTACCTGGGGTTCGATCAGCCCCAGCATTTT	CASSYLGFDQPQHF
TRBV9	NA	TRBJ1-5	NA	TGTGCCAGCAGCGCCTCGGGCAATCAGCCCCAGCATTTT	CASSASGNQPQHF
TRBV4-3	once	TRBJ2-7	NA	TGCGCCAGCAGCCAAGATCGGGGGACCTACGAGCAGTACTTC	CASSQDRGTYEQYF
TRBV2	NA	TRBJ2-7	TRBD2	TGTGCCAGCAGTGAAGCGGGTTTAGCGGGAGAAATCTACGAGCAGTACTTC	CASSEAGLAGEIYEQYF
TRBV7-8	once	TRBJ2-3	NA	TGTGCCAGCAGCGAAAGCGGATACGCAGAGTATTTT	CASSESGYAEYF
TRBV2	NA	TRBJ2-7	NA	TGTGCCAGCAGTGAGCCCTACGAGCAGTACTTC	CASSEPYEQYF
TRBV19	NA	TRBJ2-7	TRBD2	TGTGCCAGTAGTACACTGGCGGGGGCCTACGAGCAGTACTTC	CASSTLAGAYEQYF
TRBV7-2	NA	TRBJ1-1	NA	TGTGCCAGCAGCTTAGTGTCGACTGAAGCTTTCTTT	CASSLVSTEAFF
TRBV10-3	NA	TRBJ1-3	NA	TGTGCCATAAGGAGCTCTGGAAACACCATATATTTT	CAIRSSGNTIYF
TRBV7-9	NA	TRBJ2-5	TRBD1	TGTGCCAGCAGCTACGGACAGGGGAAGGGGCAAGAGACCCAGTACTTC	CASSYGQGKGQETQYF
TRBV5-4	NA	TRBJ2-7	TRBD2	TGTGCCAGCAGCTTGGGTAGCGGGGCGACCTACGAGCAGTACTTC	CASSLGSGATYEQYF
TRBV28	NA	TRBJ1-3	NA	TGTGCCAGCAGTTTGCGGAGGGGGGGAAACACCATATATTTT	CASSLRRGGNTIYF
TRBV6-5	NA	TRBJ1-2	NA	TGTGCCAGCAGTTCAGGGGTGTCTTATGGCTACACCTTC	CASSSGVSYGYTF
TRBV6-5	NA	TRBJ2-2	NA	TGTGCCAGCAGCTACAGGGTGGGGGAGCTGTTTTTT	CASSYRVGELFF
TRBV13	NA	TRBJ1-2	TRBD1	TGTGCCAGCAGCTGGACAGGGGGGGCCTATGGCTACACCTTC	CASSWTGGAYGYTF
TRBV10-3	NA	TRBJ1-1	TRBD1	TGTGCCATCAGTGACCCAGGACAGGGTGGCACTGAAGCTTTCTTT	CAISDPGQGGTEAFF
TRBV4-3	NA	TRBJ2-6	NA	TGCGCCAGCAGCCAAGATCTTAACTGGGTCTCTGGGGCCAACGTCCTGACTTTC	CASSQDLNWVSGANVLTF